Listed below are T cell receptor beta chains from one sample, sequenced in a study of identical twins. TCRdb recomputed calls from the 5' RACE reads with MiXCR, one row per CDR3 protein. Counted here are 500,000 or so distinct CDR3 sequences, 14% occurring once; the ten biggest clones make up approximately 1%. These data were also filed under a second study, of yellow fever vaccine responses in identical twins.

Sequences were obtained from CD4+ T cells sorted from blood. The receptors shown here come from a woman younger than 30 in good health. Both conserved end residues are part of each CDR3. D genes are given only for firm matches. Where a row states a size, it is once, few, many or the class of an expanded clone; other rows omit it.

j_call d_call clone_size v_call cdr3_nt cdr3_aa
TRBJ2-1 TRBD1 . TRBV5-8 TGTGCCAGCAGCAGCGGACAGGGATACTACAATGAGCAGTTCTTC CASSSGQGYYNEQFF
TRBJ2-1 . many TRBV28 TGTGCCAGCAGTTTAAAACCCTACAATGAGCAGTTCTTC CASSLKPYNEQFF
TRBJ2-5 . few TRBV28 TGTGCCAGCAGACCGGGACTTTCCAACCAAGAGACCCAGTACTTC CASRPGLSNQETQYF
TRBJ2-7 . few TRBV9 TGTGCCAGCAGCGTTAATTCCTTCTCCTACGAGCAGTACTTC CASSVNSFSYEQYF
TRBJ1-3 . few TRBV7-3 TGTGCCAGCAGCTTAGCCAGTGGAAACACCATATATTTT CASSLASGNTIYF
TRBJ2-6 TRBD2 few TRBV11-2 TGTGCCAGCAGCTTAGGGACTAGCGGCCTCGCCTCTGGGGCCAACGTCCTGACTTTC CASSLGTSGLASGANVLTF
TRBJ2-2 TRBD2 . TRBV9 TGTGCCAGCAGCGCGCCGGGACTAGCGGGGTTCACCGGGGAGCTGTTTTTT CASSAPGLAGFTGELFF
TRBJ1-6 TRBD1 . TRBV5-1 TGCGCCAGCAGCTTTGGGACAGGGGGTTCACCCCTCCACTTT CASSFGTGGSPLHF
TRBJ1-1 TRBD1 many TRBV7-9 TGTGCCAGCAGCCGACAGGGGGATGCTTTCTTT CASSRQGDAFF
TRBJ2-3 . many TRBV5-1 TGCGCCAGCAGCTTTCTAGCGAGACCTAGCACAGATACGCAGTATTTT CASSFLARPSTDTQYF
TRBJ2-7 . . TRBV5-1 TGCGCCAGCGCCCGGAATGTGGGGGTTGCCTACGAGCAGTACTTC CASARNVGVAYEQYF
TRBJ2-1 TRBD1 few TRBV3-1 TGTGCCAGCAGCCGTCCATACGCAGACAGGGTGATCGGCAATGAGCAGTTCTTC CASSRPYADRVIGNEQFF
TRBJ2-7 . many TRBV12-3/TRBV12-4 TGTGCCAGCAGTTTATTAGGGAGCTCCTACGAGCAGTACTTC CASSLLGSSYEQYF
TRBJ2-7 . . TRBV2 TGTGCCAGCAGGAAAGAGTCATTCATATCGGGGGAGCAGTACTTC CASRKESFISGEQYF
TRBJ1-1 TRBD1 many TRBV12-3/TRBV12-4 TGTGCCAGCAGTCCATACAGGGGGACTGAAGCTTTCTTT CASSPYRGTEAFF
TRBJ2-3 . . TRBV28 TGTGCCAGCAGTTTAAACCCCCCCGGGGGCACAGATACGCAGTATTTT CASSLNPPGGTDTQYF
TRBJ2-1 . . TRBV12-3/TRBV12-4 TGTGCCAGCAGTTTAGTCGCTAACCTTAATGAGCAGTTCTTC CASSLVANLNEQFF
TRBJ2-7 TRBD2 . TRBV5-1 TGCGCCAGCAGCCCGCGCGACACAAGCGGGGGGGGGTACGAGCAGTACTTC CASSPRDTSGGGYEQYF
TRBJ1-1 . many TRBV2 TGTGCCAGCACCAAAATCCAGGGCTCTGAAGCTTTCTTT CASTKIQGSEAFF
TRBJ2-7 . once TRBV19 TGTGCCAGTAGTGTTGAGAGCTCCTACGAGCAGTACTTC CASSVESSYEQYF
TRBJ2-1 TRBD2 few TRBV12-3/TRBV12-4 TGTGCCAGCAGTTGGCGCGGGGGGGCGAATGAGCAGTTCTTC CASSWRGGANEQFF
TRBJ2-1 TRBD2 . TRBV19 TGTGCCAGTAGAACTAGCGGGAGGGCCACTGGGGATGAGCAGTTCTTC CASRTSGRATGDEQFF
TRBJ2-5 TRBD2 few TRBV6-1 TGTGCCAGCAGTCTGATCACTAGCGGGGGGGCAACGTACCAAGAGACCCAGTACTTC CASSLITSGGATYQETQYF
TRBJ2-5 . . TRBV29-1 TGCAGCGCCTTTCTAGAAGAGACCCAGTACTTC CSAFLEETQYF
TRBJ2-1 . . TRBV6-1 TGTGCCAGCAGCCCAAGTCCGGGGGCTTCTGAGCAGTTCTTC CASSPSPGASEQFF
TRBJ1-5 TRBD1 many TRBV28 TGTGCCAGCAGTGCCCAGACAGGGGCCTATCAGCCCCAGCATTTT CASSAQTGAYQPQHF
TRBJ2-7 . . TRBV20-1 TGCAGTGCTAGTCTGATAGCAGCCTACGAGCAGTACTTC CSASLIAAYEQYF
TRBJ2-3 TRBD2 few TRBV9 TGTGCCAGCAGCGTCTCAACTAGCGGGGGGCCCACAGATACGCAGTATTTT CASSVSTSGGPTDTQYF
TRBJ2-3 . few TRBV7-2 TGTGCCAGCAGCTTAGACGGGGTTAGCACAGATACGCAGTATTTT CASSLDGVSTDTQYF
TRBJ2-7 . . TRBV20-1 TGCAGTGCTGACGGGAGAGGAGCTTTCTACGAGCAGTACTTC CSADGRGAFYEQYF
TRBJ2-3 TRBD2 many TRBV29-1 TGCAGCGTTGACCGTCCCGGGGGGAGCACAGATACGCAGTATTTT CSVDRPGGSTDTQYF
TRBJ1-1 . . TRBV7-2 TGTGCCAGCAGCTTATTTGGGATGAACACTGAAGCTTTCTTT CASSLFGMNTEAFF
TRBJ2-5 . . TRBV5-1 TGCGCCAGCAGCTCAGCAGGGACGACAACCCAAGAGACCCAGTACTTC CASSSAGTTTQETQYF